The rows below give T cell receptor beta chains drawn from one sample of a study of control samples from healthy donors and cancer patients. TCRdb keeps only in-frame clones here, not all; method: immunoSEQ multiplex PCR. The sample carries 100,000 to 150,000 clones, roughly 90% recorded once. The sequenced sample was blood. These receptors were taken from a man aged 18 to 35 in good health. The CDR3 runs from the conserved cysteine through the conserved F or W. A D gene is named only where the DNA matches it firmly. Expanded clones get a size class; other rows say once, few or many, or leave the size out.

J	D	size	V	CDR3	DNA
TRBJ2-7	NA	once	TRBV30	CAWSIRTVSSYEQYF	TGTGCCTGGAGTATCCGGACTGTGAGCTCCTACGAGCAGTACTTC
TRBJ1-5	NA	NA	TRBV7-9	CASSLAMTGLRDQPQHF	TGTGCCAGCAGCTTAGCTATGACAGGTCTAAGGGATCAGCCCCAGCATTTT
TRBJ2-2	NA	once	TRBV19	CASSIPPGQGGGELFF	TGTGCCAGTAGTATCCCTCCCGGGCAGGGAGGTGGGGAGCTGTTTTTT
TRBJ1-1	NA	NA	TRBV20-1	CSASRDTNTEAFF	TGCAGTGCTAGTCGGGACACGAACACTGAAGCTTTCTTT
TRBJ1-1	TRBD1	NA	TRBV25-1	CASGRQGTTEAFF	TGTGCCAGCGGGAGACAGGGGACCACTGAAGCTTTCTTT
TRBJ1-2	TRBD1	NA	TRBV5-1	CASSLDATGGNYGYTF	TGCGCCAGCAGCTTGGATGCGACAGGGGGCAACTATGGCTACACCTTC
TRBJ1-5	TRBD1	NA	TRBV5-6	CASSKNRGQPQHF	TGTGCCAGCAGCAAGAACAGGGGTCAGCCCCAGCATTTT
TRBJ1-1	NA	NA	TRBV7-3	CASSLGSQTEAFF	TGTGCCAGCAGCTTGGGGTCCCAGACTGAAGCTTTCTTT
TRBJ2-5	TRBD2	once	TRBV19	CASSIVGGGASETQYF	TGTGCCAGTAGTATAGTCGGCGGGGGGGCCTCGGAGACCCAGTACTTC
TRBJ2-7	TRBD2	once	TRBV5-1	CASSGTSGSSYEQYF	TGCGCCAGCAGCGGGACTAGCGGATCCTCCTACGAGCAGTACTTC
TRBJ2-7	TRBD1	NA	TRBV7-3	CASGTGNGEQYF	TGTGCCAGTGGGACAGGGAACGGCGAGCAGTACTTC
TRBJ1-1	NA	NA	TRBV12-2	CASRLVGKNTEVFF	TGTGCAAGTCGCTTAGTTGGCAAGAACACTGAAGTTTTCTTT
TRBJ1-2	TRBD1	NA	TRBV20-1	CSASRGQARLGYTF	TGCAGTGCTAGTAGGGGACAGGCTCGGCTTGGCTACACCTTC
TRBJ2-2	NA	NA	TRBV5-1	CASSPGRGRNTGELFF	TGCGCCAGCAGCCCGGGACGGGGCAGAAACACCGGGGAGCTGTTTTTT
TRBJ1-1	NA	once	TRBV10-3	CAIRYGGTTEAFF	TGTGCCATCAGGTATGGGGGGACCACTGAAGCTTTCTTT
TRBJ2-1	NA	once	TRBV9	CASSSPLRGDTDNEQFF	TGTGCCAGCAGCTCACCTCTTCGGGGGGACACGGACAATGAGCAGTTCTTC